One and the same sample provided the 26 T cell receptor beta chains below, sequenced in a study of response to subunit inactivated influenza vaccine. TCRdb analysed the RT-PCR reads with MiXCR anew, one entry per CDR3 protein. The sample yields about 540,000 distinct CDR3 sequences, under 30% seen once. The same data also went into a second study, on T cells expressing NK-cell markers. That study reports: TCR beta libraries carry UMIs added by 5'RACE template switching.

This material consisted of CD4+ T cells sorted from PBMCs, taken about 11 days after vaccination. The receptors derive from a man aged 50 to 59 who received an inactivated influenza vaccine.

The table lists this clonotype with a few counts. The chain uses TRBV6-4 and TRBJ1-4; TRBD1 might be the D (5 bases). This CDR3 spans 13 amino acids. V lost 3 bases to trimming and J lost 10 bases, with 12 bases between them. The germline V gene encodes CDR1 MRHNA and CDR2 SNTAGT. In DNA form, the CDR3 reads TGTGCCAGCAGTGAATTTTTTGGGGGAAAACTGTTTTTT. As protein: CASSEFFGGKLFF.

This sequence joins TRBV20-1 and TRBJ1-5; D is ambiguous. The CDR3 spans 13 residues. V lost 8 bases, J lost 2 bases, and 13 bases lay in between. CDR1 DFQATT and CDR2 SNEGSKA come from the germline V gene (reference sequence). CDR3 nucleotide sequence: TGCAGTAGGGCAGAAGGTGGCAATCAGCCCCAGCATTTT. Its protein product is CSRAEGGNQPQHF.

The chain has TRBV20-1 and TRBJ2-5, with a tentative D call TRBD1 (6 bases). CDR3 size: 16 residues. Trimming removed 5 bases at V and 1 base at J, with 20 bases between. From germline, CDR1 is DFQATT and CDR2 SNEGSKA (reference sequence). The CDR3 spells CSAPLRTAKFQETQYF. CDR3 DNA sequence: TGCAGTGCTCCGCTTCGGACAGCAAAGTTCCAAGAGACCCAGTACTTC.

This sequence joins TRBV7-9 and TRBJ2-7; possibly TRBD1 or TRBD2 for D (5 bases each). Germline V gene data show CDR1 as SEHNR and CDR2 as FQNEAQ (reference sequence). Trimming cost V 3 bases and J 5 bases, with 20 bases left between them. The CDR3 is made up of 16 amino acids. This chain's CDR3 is CASSLNNPGTHHEQYF. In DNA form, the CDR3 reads TGTGCCAGCAGCTTGAATAACCCGGGGACCCACCACGAGCAGTACTTC.

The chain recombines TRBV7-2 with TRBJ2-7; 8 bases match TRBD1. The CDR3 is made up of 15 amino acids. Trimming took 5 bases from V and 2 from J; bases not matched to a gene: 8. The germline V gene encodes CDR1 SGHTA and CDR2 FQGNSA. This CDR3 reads CASSPRTGRTYEQYF. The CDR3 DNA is TGTGCCAGCAGCCCCCGGACAGGGCGAACCTACGAGCAGTACTTC.

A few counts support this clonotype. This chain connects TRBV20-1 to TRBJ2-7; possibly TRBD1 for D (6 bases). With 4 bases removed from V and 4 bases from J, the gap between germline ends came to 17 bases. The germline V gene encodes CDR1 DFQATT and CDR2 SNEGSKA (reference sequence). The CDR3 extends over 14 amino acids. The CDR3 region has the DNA TGCAGTGCTACCCGGCCGGACAGAGAGTACGAGCAGTACTTC. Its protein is CSATRPDREYEQYF.

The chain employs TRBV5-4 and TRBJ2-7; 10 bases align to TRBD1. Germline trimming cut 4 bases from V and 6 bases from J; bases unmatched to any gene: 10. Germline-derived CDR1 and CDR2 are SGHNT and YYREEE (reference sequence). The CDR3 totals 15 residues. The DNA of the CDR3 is TGTGCCAGCAGCGGAGATGGGACAGGGGTGGGCGAGCAGTACTTC. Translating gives CASSGDGTGVGEQYF.

The DNA for the CDR3 is TGCGCCAGCAGCTCGCGTCTGGCAGGGGGAAGATGGAGCAATCAGCCCCAGCATTTT. Protein sequence: CASSSRLAGGRWSNQPQHF. The chain carries TRBV5-1 and TRBJ1-5, with 7 bases identical to TRBD1. Germline CDR1 reads SGHRS; CDR2 reads YFSETQ. CDR3 length: 19 amino acids. J was trimmed by 1 base and V by 3 bases; bases with no gene match: 16.

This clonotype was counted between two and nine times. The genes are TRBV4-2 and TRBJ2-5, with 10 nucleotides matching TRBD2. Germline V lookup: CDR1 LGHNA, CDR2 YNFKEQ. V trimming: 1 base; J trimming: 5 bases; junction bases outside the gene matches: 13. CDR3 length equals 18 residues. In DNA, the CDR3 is TGTGCCAGCAGCCAAGGACCCGGACTAGCGGCGCAGGGTGAGACCCAGTACTTC. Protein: CASSQGPGLAAQGETQYF.

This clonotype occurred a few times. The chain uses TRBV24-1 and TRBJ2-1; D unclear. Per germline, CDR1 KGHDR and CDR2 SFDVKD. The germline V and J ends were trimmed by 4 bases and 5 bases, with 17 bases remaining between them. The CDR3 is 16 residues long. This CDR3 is CATSDQSRAANNEQFF. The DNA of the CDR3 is TGTGCCACCAGTGACCAAAGCAGAGCAGCCAACAATGAGCAGTTCTTC.

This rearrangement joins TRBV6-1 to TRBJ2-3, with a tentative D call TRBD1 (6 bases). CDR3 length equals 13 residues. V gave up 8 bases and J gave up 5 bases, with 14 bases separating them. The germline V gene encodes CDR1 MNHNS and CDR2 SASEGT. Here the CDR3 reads CASDRSLLDTQYF. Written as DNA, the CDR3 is TGTGCCAGCGACAGGAGTCTTTTAGATACGCAGTATTTT.

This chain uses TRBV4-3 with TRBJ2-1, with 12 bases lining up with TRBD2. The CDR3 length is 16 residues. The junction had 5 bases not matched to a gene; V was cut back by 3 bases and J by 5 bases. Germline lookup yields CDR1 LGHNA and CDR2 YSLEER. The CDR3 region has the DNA TGCGCCAGCAGCCATTCTAGCGGGAGGGCCGACAATGAGCAGTTCTTC. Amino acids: CASSHSSGRADNEQFF.

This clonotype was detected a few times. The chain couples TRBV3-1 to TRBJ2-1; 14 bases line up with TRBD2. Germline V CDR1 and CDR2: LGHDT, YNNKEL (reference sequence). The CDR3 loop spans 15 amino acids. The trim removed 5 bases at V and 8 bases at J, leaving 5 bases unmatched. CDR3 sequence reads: CASSSGTSGSDEQFF. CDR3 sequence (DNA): TGTGCCAGCAGCTCCGGGACTAGCGGGAGTGATGAGCAGTTCTTC.

The CDR3 DNA reads TGCAGTGCTCACAGGGGGCCCAGCGGGCGCACAGATACGCAGTATTTT. Translated: CSAHRGPSGRTDTQYF. The chain is built from TRBV20-1 and TRBJ2-3, with 9 bases identical to TRBD1. This CDR3 spans 16 amino acids. The ends lost 5 bases at V and 1 base at J; junction bases unmatched: 10. Germline V CDR1 and CDR2: DFQATT, SNEGSKA (reference sequence).

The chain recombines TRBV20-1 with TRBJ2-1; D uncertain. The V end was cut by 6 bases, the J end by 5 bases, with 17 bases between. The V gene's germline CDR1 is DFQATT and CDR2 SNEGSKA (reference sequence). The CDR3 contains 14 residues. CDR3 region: CSASPSSSDNEQFF. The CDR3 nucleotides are TGCAGTGCCTCCCCCTCCTCTAGTGACAATGAGCAGTTCTTC.

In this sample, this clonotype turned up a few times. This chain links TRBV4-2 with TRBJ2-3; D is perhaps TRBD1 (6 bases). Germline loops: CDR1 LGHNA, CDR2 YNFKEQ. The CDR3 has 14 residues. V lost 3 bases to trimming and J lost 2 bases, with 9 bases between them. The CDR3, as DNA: TGTGCCAGCAGCCAGGCAGGGGCCACAGATACGCAGTATTTT. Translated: CASSQAGATDTQYF.

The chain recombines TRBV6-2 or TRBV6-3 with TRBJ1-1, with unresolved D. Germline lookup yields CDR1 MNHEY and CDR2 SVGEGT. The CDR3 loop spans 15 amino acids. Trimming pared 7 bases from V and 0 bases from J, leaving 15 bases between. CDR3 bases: TGTGCCAGCACCCGCTTTGGCAGTCTGAACACTGAAGCTTTCTTT. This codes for CASTRFGSLNTEAFF.

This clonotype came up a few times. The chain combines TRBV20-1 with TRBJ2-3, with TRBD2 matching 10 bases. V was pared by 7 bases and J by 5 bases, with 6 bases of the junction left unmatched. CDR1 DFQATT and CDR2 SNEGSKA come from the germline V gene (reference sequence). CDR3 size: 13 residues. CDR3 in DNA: TGCAGTGTGACAGCGGGAGGGCTAGATACGCAGTATTTT. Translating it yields CSVTAGGLDTQYF.

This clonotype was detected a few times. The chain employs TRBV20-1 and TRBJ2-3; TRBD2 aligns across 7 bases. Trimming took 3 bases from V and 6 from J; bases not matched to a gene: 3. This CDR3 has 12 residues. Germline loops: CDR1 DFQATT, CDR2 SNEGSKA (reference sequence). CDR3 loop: CSASGRWDTQYF. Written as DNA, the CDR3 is TGCAGTGCTAGCGGGAGGTGGGATACGCAGTATTTT.

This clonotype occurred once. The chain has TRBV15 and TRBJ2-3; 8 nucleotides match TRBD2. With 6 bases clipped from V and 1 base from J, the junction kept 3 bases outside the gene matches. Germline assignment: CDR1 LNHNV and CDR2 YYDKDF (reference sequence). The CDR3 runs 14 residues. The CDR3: CATRLTSGTDTQYF. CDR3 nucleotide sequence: TGTGCCACCAGATTGACTAGCGGCACAGATACGCAGTATTTT.

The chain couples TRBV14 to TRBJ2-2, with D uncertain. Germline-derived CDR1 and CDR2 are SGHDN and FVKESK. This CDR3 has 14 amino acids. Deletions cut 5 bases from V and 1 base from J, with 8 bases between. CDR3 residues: CASSARLNTGELFF. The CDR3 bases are TGTGCCAGCAGCGCGAGGTTGAACACCGGGGAGCTGTTTTTT.

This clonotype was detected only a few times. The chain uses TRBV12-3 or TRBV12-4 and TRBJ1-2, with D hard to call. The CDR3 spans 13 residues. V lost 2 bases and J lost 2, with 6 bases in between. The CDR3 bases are TGTGCCAGCAGTTTACGGCAGAACTATGGCTACACCTTC. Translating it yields CASSLRQNYGYTF.

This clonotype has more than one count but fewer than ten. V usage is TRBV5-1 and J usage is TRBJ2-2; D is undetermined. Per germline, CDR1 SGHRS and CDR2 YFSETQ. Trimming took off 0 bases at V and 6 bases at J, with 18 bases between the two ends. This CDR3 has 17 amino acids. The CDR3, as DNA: TGCGCCAGCAGCTTGGAACCCAGCTCCGCGTATTCCGGGGAGCTGTTTTTT. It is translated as CASSLEPSSAYSGELFF. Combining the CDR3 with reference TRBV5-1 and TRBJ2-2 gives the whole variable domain KAGVTQTPRYLIKTRGQQVTLSCSPISGHRSVSWYQQTPGQGLQFLFEYFSETQRNKGNFPGRFSGRQFSNSRSEMNVSTLELGDSALYLCASSLEPSSAYSGELFFGEGSRLTVL.

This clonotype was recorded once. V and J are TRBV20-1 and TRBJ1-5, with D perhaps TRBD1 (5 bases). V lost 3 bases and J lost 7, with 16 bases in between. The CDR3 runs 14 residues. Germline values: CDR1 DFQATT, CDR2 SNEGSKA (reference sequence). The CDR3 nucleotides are TGCAGTGCTAGTACGGGCGGGGGAGCGCAGCCCCAGCATTTT. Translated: CSASTGGGAQPQHF.

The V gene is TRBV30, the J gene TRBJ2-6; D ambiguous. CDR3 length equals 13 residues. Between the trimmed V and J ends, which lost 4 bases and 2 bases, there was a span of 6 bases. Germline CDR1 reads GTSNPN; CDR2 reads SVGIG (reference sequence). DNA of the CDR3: TGTGCCTGGAATTGGGCTGGGGCCAACGTCCTGACTTTC. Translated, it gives CAWNWAGANVLTF.

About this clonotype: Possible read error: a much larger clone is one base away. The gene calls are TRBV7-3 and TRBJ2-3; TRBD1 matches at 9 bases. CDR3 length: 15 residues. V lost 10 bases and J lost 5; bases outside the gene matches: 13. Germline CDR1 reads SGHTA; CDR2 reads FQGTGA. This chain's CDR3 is CATAVGTGRGDTQYF. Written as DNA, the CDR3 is TGTGCCACCGCGGTTGGGACAGGGCGAGGAGATACGCAGTATTTT. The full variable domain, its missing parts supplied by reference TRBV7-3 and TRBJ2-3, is GAGVSQTPSNKVTEKGKYVELRCDPISGHTALYWYRQSLGQGPEFLIYFQGTGAADDSGLPNDRFFAVRPEGSVSTLKIQRTERGDSAVYLCATAVGTGRGDTQYFGPGTRLTVL.